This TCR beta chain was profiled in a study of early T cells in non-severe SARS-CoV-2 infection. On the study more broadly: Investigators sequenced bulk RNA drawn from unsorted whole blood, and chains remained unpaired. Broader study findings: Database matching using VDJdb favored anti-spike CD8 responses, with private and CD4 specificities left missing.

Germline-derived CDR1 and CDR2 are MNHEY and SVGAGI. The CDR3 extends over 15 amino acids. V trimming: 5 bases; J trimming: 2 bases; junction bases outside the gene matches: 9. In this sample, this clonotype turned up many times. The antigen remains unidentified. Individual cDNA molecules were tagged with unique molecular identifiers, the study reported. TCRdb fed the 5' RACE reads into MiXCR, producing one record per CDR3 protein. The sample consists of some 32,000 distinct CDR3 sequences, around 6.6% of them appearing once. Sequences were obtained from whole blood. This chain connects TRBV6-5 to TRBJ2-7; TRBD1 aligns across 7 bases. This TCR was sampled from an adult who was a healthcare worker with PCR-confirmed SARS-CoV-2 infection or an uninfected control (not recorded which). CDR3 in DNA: TGTGCCAGCAGTGTGACAGGGTTTTCACCCTACGAGCAGTACTTC. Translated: CASSVTGFSPYEQYF.